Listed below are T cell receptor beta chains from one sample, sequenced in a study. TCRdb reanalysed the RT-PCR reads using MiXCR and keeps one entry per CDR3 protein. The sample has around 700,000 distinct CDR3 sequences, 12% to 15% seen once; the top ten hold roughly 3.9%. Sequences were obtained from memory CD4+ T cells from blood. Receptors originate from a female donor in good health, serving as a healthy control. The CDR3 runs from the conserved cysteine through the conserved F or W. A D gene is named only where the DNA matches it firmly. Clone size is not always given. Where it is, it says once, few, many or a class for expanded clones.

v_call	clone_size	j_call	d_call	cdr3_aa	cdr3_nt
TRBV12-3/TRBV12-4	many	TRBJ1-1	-	CASSLGEGDFF	TGTGCCAGCAGTTTAGGCGAGGGCGATTTCTTT
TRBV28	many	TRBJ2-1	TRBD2	CASSPTGAGSEQFF	TGTGCCAGCAGTCCTACGGGAGCGGGAAGTGAGCAGTTCTTC
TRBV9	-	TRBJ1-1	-	CASSPTSSGRGEAFF	TGTGCCAGCAGCCCCACGTCGTCGGGGCGGGGGGAAGCTTTCTTT
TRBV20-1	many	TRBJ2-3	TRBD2	CSARVGLAGDTQYF	TGCAGTGCTAGAGTCGGGCTAGCGGGAGATACGCAGTATTTT
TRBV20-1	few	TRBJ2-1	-	CSAQRSGSPYNEQFF	TGCAGTGCACAACGGTCCGGGAGCCCCTACAATGAGCAGTTCTTC
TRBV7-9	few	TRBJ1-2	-	CASSLGQTLLGYGYTF	TGTGCTAGCAGCTTAGGGCAGACGCTTCTGGGCTATGGCTACACCTTC
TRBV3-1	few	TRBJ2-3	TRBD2	CASSQVSGGGTDTQYF	TGTGCCAGCAGCCAAGTTAGCGGGGGGGGAACAGATACGCAGTATTTT
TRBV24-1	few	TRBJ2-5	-	CATSAPNWEETQYF	TGTGCCACCAGTGCACCCAACTGGGAAGAGACCCAGTACTTC
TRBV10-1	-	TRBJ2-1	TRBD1	CASSADRWNEQFF	TGCGCCAGCAGTGCGGACAGGTGGAATGAGCAGTTCTTC
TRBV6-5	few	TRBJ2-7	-	CASSYFSTGTGREQYF	TGTGCCAGCAGTTACTTCTCGACAGGGACTGGACGGGAGCAGTACTTC
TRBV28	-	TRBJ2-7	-	CASSSIDFYEQYF	TGTGCCAGCTCCTCTATAGACTTCTACGAGCAGTACTTC
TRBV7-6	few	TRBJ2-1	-	CASSLNSHFTGEQFF	TGTGCCAGCAGCTTAAATTCACACTTTACCGGCGAGCAGTTCTTC
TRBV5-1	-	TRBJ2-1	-	CASSFNDNDPGGGEQFF	TGCGCCAGCAGCTTCAACGACAACGACCCTGGTGGGGGAGAGCAGTTCTTC
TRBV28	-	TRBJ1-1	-	CASSSPDRPYTEAFF	TGTGCCAGCAGTTCCCCCGACAGGCCATACACTGAAGCTTTCTTT
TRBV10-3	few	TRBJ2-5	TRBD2	CATMGGDQETQYF	TGTGCCACCATGGGGGGGGACCAAGAGACCCAGTACTTC
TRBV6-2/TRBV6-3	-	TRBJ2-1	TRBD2	CASSTRGGSSYNEQFF	TGTGCCAGCAGTACCCGGGGGGGGAGCTCCTACAATGAGCAGTTCTTC
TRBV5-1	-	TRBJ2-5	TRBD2	CASSLRFSGTQETQYF	TGCGCCAGCAGCTTGAGATTTAGCGGGACACAAGAGACCCAGTACTTC
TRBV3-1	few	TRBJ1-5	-	CASSQGSQPQHF	TGTGCCAGCAGCCAAGGATCCCAGCCCCAGCATTTT
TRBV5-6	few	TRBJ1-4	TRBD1	CASSFGTGNEKLFF	TGTGCCAGCAGCTTTGGGACAGGGAATGAAAAACTGTTTTTT
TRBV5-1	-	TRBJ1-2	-	CASSLDGGGLGYTF	TGCGCCAGCAGCTTGGATGGCGGAGGGTTAGGCTACACCTTC
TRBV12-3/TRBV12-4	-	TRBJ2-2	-	CASSLIKGSTGELFF	TGTGCCAGCAGTTTAATTAAGGGAAGCACCGGGGAGCTGTTTTTT
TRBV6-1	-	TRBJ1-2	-	CASSEGFDYGYTF	TGTGCCAGCAGTGAAGGGTTTGACTATGGCTACACCTTC
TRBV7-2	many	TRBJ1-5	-	CASSPDSGYGQPQHF	TGTGCCAGCAGCCCTGATTCGGGCTACGGACAGCCCCAGCATTTT
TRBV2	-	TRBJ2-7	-	CASTARNYEQYF	TGTGCCAGCACTGCTCGGAACTACGAGCAGTACTTC
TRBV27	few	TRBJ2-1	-	CASSLNRAPYNEQFF	TGTGCCAGCAGTTTAAATAGGGCCCCCTACAATGAGCAGTTCTTC
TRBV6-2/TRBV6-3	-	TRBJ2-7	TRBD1	CASSSPTGTGGYLYF	TGTGCCAGCAGTTCGCCTACCGGGACAGGGGGCTATCTGTACTTC
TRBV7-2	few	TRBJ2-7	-	CASSLPRGNYEQYF	TGTGCCAGCAGCTTACCCCGGGGGAACTACGAGCAGTACTTC
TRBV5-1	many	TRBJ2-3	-	CASSFDSLTDTQYF	TGCGCCAGCAGCTTCGACAGCCTCACAGATACGCAGTATTTT
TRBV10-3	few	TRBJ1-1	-	CAITLRGIDTEAFF	TGTGCCATCACTTTGCGGGGGATAGACACTGAAGCTTTCTTT
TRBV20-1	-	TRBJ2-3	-	CSASRRVASTDTQYF	TGCAGTGCTAGCCGACGCGTGGCTAGCACAGATACGCAGTATTTT
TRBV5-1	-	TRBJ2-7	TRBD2	CASSLAGTSGKYEQYF	TGCGCCAGCAGCTTGGCCGGGACTAGCGGGAAATACGAGCAGTACTTC
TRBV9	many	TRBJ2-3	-	CASSARGVSTDTQYF	TGTGCCAGCAGCGCCCGTGGGGTCAGCACAGATACGCAGTATTTT
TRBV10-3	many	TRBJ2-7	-	CAISAQGSMGYEQYF	TGTGCCATCAGTGCCCAGGGTTCCATGGGCTACGAGCAGTACTTC
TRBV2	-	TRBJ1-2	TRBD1	CASSMGQAHGYTF	TGTGCCAGCAGTATGGGACAGGCTCATGGCTACACCTTC
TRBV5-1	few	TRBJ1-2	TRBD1	CASSLERQGGYTF	TGCGCCAGCAGCTTGGAAAGACAGGGAGGCTACACCTTC
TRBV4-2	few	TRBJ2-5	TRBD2	CASSQDYRRLAGAETQYF	TGTGCCAGCAGCCAAGATTATAGACGACTAGCGGGAGCAGAGACCCAGTACTTC
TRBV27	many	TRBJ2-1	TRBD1	CASNSPGTGANNEQFF	TGTGCCAGCAACTCCCCCGGGACAGGAGCCAACAATGAGCAGTTCTTC
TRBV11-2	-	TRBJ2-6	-	CASSHGAGANVLTF	TGTGCCAGCAGCCATGGGGCCGGGGCCAACGTCCTGACTTTC
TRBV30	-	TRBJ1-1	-	CAWSRTGRTEAFF	TGTGCCTGGAGTCGAACTGGTCGCACTGAAGCTTTCTTT
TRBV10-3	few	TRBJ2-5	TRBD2	CAISESPGASGSIWGETQYF	TGTGCCATCAGTGAGTCCCCGGGAGCTAGCGGGAGTATCTGGGGAGAGACCCAGTACTTC